The 11 T cell receptor beta chains below all came from one sample that was sequenced in a study of T cell repertoires in cytomegalovirus infection. TCRdb reanalysed the reads using MiXCR and keeps one entry per CDR3 protein. The sample records about 830,000 distinct CDR3 sequences, 32% being singletons. No antigen is known for these receptors. The sequences come from cultured CD8+ T cells from PBMCs, collected from culture after CMV antigen stimulation. The receptors originated from a human donor in good health (CMV status not recorded). Some clones in this sample may be carry-over from other donors' samples.

This chain joins TRBV6-4 and TRBJ1-2; TRBD1 agrees at 8 bases. The CDR3 length is 14 residues. After removal of 6 bases from V and 4 bases from J, the junction contained 7 bases not matched to a gene. The germline CDR1 and CDR2 sequences are MRHNA and SNTAGT. CDR3 loop: CASSVGQGGYGYTF. The CDR3 DNA is TGTGCCAGCAGCGTAGGACAGGGTGGCTATGGCTACACCTTC.

The gene calls are TRBV7-9 and TRBJ2-7, with D unresolved. V dropped 1 base and J dropped 0 bases, with 13 bases sitting between them. Germline CDR1 and CDR2: SEHNR and FQNEAQ (reference sequence). The CDR3 spans 16 residues. CDR3 in amino acids: CASSLDPVSSSYEQYF. The CDR3 nucleotides are TGTGCCAGCAGCTTAGACCCGGTGAGCTCCTCCTACGAGCAGTACTTC.

About this clonotype itself: With a much larger clone just one base away, this may be a read error. The V and J genes are TRBV7-4 and TRBJ2-1; D perhaps matches TRBD2 (5 bases). Trimming removed 4 bases at V and 6 bases at J, with 7 bases between. Germline V gene sequence: CDR1 SGHVT, CDR2 SQSDAQ. The CDR3 is 12 residues long. CDR3 protein: CASSWERNEQFF. The CDR3 coding sequence is TGTGCCAGCAGCTGGGAGCGCAATGAGCAGTTCTTC.

J is TRBJ1-6 and V is TRBV2; D gene uncertain. The CDR3 runs 15 residues. Deletions cut 5 bases from V and 6 bases from J, with 14 bases between. The germline V gene encodes CDR1 SNHLY and CDR2 FYNNEI. The CDR3 DNA is TGTGCCAGCAGTAGGCTCAACTCACCTAATTCACCCCTCCACTTT. Its translation is CASSRLNSPNSPLHF.

The sample holds a few counts of this clonotype. It is likely a read error, because the conserved phenylalanine at the end of the CDR3 is missing. The limits of the CDR3 on the DNA are not certain, so only TCRdb's listed CDR3 is given. V gene TRBV27 combines with J gene TRBJ1-2; the D segment call TRBD1 is taken from the table without a DNA check. The germline V gene encodes CDR1 MNHEY and CDR2 SMNVEV (reference sequence). The CDR3 contains 14 residues when both ends are counted. This chain's CDR3 is CASSPGDMATPSAI.

This clonotype showed up just a few times. The rearrangement uses TRBV4-2 and TRBJ2-1; TRBD2 might be the D (5 bases). The CDR3 is 13 amino acids. With 1 base removed from V and 12 bases from J, the gap between germline ends came to 13 bases. The germline V gene has CDR1 LGHNA and CDR2 YNFKEQ. This CDR3 reads CASSQGGSVVQFF. Here the CDR3 DNA reads TGTGCCAGCAGCCAAGGAGGGAGTGTGGTGCAGTTCTTC.

J is TRBJ1-5 and V is TRBV4-1; D not resolved. Germline assignment: CDR1 MGHRA and CDR2 YSYEKL. The ends were cut back, 2 bases at V and 0 bases at J, with 8 bases in the middle. The CDR3 extends over 15 amino acids. CDR3 in DNA: TGCGCCAGCAGCCAACGGGGAAATAGCAATCAGCCCCAGCATTTT. Translating gives CASSQRGNSNQPQHF.

Concerning this clonotype: The junction does not match germline at one end; this may be a read error. J is TRBJ2-1 and V is TRBV6-5, with D maybe TRBD1 (5 bases). Germline V gene sequence: CDR1 MNHEY, CDR2 SVGAGI. The CDR3 extends over 15 amino acids. The CDR3 sequence: CASSYVGHQYTEQFF. The CDR3 DNA follows: TGTGCCAGCAGTTACGTCGGACACCAATACACTGAGCAGTTCTTC.

This clonotype was counted once. V gene TRBV3-1 combines with J gene TRBJ2-1, with D perhaps matching TRBD1 or TRBD2 (5 bases each). The V gene lost 3 bases and the J gene lost 0 bases, with 12 bases spanning the gap. Germline V gene lookup returns CDR1 LGHDT and CDR2 YNNKEL (reference sequence). This CDR3 is 16 amino acids long. CDR3 protein: CASSHLLRGSYNEQFF. The DNA of the CDR3 is TGTGCCAGCAGCCACCTGTTGAGGGGCTCCTACAATGAGCAGTTCTTC.

This clonotype was counted at least ten times. The rearrangement links TRBV27 to TRBJ2-2; no reliable D call. CDR1 is MNHEY, CDR2 SMNVEV, per germline (reference sequence). The V end was cut by 5 bases, the J end by 4 bases, with 2 bases between. CDR3 size: 11 residues. CDR3: CASSATGELFF. The CDR3 coding sequence is TGTGCCAGCAGTGCCACCGGGGAGCTGTTTTTT.

The chain couples TRBV11-2 to TRBJ2-7; D not resolved. Germline assignment: CDR1 SGHAT and CDR2 FQNNGV. V dropped 0 bases and J dropped 2 bases, with 8 bases sitting between them. CDR3 size: 14 residues. The CDR3 sequence: CASSLEGKTYEQYF. For the CDR3, the DNA is TGTGCCAGCAGCTTAGAGGGGAAAACCTACGAGCAGTACTTC.